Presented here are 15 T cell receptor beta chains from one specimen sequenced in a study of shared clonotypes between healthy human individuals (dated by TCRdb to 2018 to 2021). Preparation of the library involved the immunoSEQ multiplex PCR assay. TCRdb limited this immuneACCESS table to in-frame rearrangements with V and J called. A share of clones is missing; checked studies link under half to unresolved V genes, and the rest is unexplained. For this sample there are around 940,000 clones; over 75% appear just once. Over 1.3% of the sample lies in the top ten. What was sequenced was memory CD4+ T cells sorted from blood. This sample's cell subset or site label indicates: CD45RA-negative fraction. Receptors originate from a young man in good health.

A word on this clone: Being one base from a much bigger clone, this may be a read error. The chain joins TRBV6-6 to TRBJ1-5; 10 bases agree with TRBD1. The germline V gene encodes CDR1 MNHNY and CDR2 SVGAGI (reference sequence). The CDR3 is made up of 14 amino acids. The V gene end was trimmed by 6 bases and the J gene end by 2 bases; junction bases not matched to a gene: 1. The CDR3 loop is CASRGTGGNQPQHF. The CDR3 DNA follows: TGTGCCAGCAGGGGGACAGGGGGCAATCAGCCCCAGCATTTT.

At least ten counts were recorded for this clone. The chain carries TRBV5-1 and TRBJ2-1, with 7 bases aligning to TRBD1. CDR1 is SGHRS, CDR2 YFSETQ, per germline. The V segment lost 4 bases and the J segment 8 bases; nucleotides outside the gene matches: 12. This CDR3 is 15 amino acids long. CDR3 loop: CASSPRQGESYEQFF. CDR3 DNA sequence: TGCGCCAGCAGCCCCCGACAGGGAGAAAGCTATGAGCAGTTCTTC.

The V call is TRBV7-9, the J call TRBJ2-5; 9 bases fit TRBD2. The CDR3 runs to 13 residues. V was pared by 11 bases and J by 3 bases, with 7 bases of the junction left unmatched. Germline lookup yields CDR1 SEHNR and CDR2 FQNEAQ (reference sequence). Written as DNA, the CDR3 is TGTGCCGGAGCGGGGGGCTCGAAAGAGACCCAGTACTTC. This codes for CAGAGGSKETQYF.

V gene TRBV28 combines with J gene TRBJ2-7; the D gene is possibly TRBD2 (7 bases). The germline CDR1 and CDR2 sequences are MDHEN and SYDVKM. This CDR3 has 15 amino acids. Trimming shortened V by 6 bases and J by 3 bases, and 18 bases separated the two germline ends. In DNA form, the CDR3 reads TGTGCCAGCAGGAGGGGGGGGCCAGGGATCTACGAGCAGTACTTC. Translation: CASRRGGPGIYEQYF.

The CDR3 DNA reads TGTGCCAGCAGCTTTCCCAGCGGGGGGGCGATAAAAGAGACCCAGTACTTC. It yields the protein CASSFPSGGAIKETQYF. V usage is TRBV7-9 and J usage is TRBJ2-5; 10 bases map to TRBD2. Germline CDR1 is SEHNR and CDR2 is FQNEAQ (reference sequence). The CDR3 has 17 residues. V shed 3 bases, J shed 3 bases, and the junction held 10 bases outside the gene matches.

CDR3 coding DNA: TGCGCCAGCACCCTCGGGGGAAAGACTAATTCACCCCTCCACTTT. It specifies CASTLGGKTNSPLHF. The rearrangement uses TRBV10-1 and TRBJ1-6, with D perhaps matching TRBD1 (5 bases). The V end lost 7 bases, the J end lost 6 bases, and 16 bases lay between the germline ends. Per germline, CDR1 WNHNN and CDR2 SYGVQD (reference sequence). The CDR3 spans 15 residues.

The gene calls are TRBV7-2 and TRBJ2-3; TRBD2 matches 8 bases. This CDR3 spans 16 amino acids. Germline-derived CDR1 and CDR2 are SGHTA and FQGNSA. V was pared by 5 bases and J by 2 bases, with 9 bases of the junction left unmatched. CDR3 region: CASSLSGSGVTDTQYF. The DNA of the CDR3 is TGTGCCAGCAGCCTGAGCGGGAGCGGGGTCACAGATACGCAGTATTTT.

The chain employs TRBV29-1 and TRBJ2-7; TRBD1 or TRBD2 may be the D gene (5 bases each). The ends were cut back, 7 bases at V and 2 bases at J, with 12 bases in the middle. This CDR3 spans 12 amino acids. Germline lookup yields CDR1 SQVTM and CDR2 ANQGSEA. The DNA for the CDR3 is TGCAGCGCCGCCGGGGCTGCCTACGAGCAGTACTTC. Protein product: CSAAGAAYEQYF.

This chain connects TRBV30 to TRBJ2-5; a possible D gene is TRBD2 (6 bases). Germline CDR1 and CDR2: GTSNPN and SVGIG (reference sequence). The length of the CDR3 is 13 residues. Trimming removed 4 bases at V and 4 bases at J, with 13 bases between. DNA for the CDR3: TGTGCCTGGAACCGCCCGGGGGTAGAGACCCAGTACTTC. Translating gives CAWNRPGVETQYF.

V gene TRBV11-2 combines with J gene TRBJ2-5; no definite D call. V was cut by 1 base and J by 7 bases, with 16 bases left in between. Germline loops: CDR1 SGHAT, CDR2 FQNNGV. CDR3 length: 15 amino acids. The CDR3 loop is CASSLGGSSIGTQYF. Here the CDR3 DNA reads TGTGCCAGCAGCTTAGGAGGCAGCTCCATCGGGACCCAGTACTTC.

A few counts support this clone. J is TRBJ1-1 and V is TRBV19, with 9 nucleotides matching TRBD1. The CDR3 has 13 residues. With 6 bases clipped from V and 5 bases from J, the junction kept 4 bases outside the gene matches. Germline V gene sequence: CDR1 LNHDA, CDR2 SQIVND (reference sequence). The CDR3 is CASSDRGRTEAFF. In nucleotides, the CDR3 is TGTGCCAGTAGCGACAGGGGGAGAACTGAAGCTTTCTTT.

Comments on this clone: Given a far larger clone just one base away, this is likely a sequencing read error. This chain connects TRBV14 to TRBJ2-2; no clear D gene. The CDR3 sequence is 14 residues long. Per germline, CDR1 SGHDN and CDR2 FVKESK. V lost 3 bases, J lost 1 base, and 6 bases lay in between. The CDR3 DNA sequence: TGTGCCAGCAGCCAGCAGAGGAACACCGGGGAGCTGTTTTTT. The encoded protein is CASSQQRNTGELFF.

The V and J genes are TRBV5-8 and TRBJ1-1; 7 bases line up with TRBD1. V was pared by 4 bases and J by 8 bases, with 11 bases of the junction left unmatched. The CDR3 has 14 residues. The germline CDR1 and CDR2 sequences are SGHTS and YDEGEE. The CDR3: CASSLTGNSFEAFF. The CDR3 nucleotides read TGTGCCAGCAGCCTGACAGGGAATTCTTTCGAAGCTTTCTTT.

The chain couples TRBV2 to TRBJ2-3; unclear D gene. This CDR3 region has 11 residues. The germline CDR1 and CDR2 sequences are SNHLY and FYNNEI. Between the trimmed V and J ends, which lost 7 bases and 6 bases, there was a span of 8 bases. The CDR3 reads CASKGSDTQYF. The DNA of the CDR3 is TGTGCCAGCAAAGGTAGTGATACGCAGTATTTT.

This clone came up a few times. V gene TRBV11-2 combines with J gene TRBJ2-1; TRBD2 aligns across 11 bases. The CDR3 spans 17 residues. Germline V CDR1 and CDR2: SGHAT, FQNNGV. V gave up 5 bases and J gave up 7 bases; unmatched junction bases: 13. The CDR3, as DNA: TGTGCCAGCAGCCCCCCGAAGGGCCTAGCGGGAGGTAATGAGCAGTTCTTC. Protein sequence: CASSPPKGLAGGNEQFF.